This TCR beta chain derives from a study of T cell repertoires in cytomegalovirus infection. Across the study: CMV infection plus the matching HLA type was flagged by public TCR beta signatures. The study's findings and limits: HLA-C-restricted, CMV-specific TCR beta clonotypes were dominant ex vivo. Identification of carriers of CMV plus the relevant HLA was performed using cumulative public TCR beta family frequency.

This clonotype was recorded a few times. Its antigen is not known. This CDR3 region has 17 residues. The V end was cut by 0 bases, the J end by 10 bases, with 20 bases between. Germline V gene lookup returns CDR1 SGDLS and CDR2 YYNGEE. One entry per CDR3 protein results from TCRdb running MiXCR on the reads. Among 600,000 to 800,000 distinct CDR3 sequences listed, around 24% were seen once. The TCR comes from a human donor in good health (CMV status not recorded). Some clones in this sample may be carry-over from other donors' samples. The chain couples TRBV9 to TRBJ1-6, with a possible D match to TRBD1 (6 bases). The sample taken for sequencing was CD8+ T cells from PBMCs. The DNA for the CDR3 is TGTGCCAGCAGCGTAGAAGGGGGGCCCGTTGGCCGGTCACCCCTCCACTTT. It codes for CASSVEGGPVGRSPLHF.